The present T cell receptor beta chain was sequenced within a study of blood T cell repertoires in COVID-19. Study-level information: Italy, Spain and the United States were the sources of the convalescent and acute COVID-19 samples.

The sample holds a few counts of this clone. TCRdb's copy holds only in-frame clones and misses some; the assay was immunoSEQ multiplex PCR. The profile shows over 200,000 clones, over 80% of them singletons. Germline CDR1 is SEHNR and CDR2 is FQNEAQ (reference sequence). The V segment lost 5 bases and the J segment 3 bases; nucleotides outside the gene matches: 3. CDR3 length: 15 amino acids. The specimen sequenced was peripheral blood. This clonotype was obtained from a human donor in a cohort sampled during active COVID-19. The genes are TRBV7-9 and TRBJ2-7; 14 bases are a match to TRBD2. Written as DNA, the CDR3 is TGTGCCAGCAGCGGACTAGCGGGAGGACGCTACGAGCAGTACTTC. Its protein is CASSGLAGGRYEQYF.